The 28 T cell receptor beta chains listed next were all sequenced from one sample in a study of regulatory T cells in long-lasting Graves disease. The time point here: persistent/refractory GD, antithyroid drugs over 5 years with positive TRAb. RNA isolated from PBMCs was used to make the TCR library. Through Arm-PCR of CDR3 regions and iRepertoire HTBI primers, TCR beta libraries were built. MiXCR, run by TCRdb on the multiplex PCR reads, gives a single entry per CDR3 protein. The sample records roughly 450,000 distinct CDR3 sequences, around 20% being singletons. The sample was peripheral blood mononuclear cells (PBMCs), taken when the disease was refractory, from a patient treated with antithyroid drugs. The origin of the receptors is a female donor with Graves disease.

This rearrangement joins TRBV20-1 to TRBJ1-6, with D uncertain. The germline V gene encodes CDR1 DFQATT and CDR2 SNEGSKA (reference sequence). V was clipped by 6 bases and J by 0 bases, with 15 bases between them. CDR3 length equals 16 residues. In DNA form, the CDR3 reads TGCAGTGCCCGACCGCAGGCGTACTCCTATAATTCACCCCTCCACTTT. Translated, it gives CSARPQAYSYNSPLHF.

The rearrangement uses TRBV5-6 and TRBJ2-7; D is unresolved. Trimming shortened V by 3 bases and J by 6 bases, and 10 bases separated the two germline ends. From germline, CDR1 is SGHDT and CDR2 YYEEEE. This CDR3 is built from 12 residues. The CDR3 spells CASSSIQGEQYF. CDR3 DNA sequence: TGTGCCAGCAGCTCCATTCAAGGCGAGCAGTACTTC.

This clonotype was counted many times. V gene TRBV6-1 combines with J gene TRBJ1-2; D is possibly TRBD1 (6 bases). The V end lost 5 bases, the J end lost 5 bases, and 12 bases lay between the germline ends. The CDR3 contains 13 residues. Germline V CDR1 and CDR2: MNHNS, SASEGT. This CDR3 is CASSRDTRYGYTF. The CDR3 bases are TGTGCCAGCAGTCGGGACACACGATATGGCTACACCTTC.

In its sample, this clonotype was seen many times. The chain combines TRBV2 with TRBJ2-2; D not resolved. Trimming cost V 6 bases and J 4 bases, with 9 bases left between them. This CDR3 is 13 amino acids long. Germline V gene data show CDR1 as SNHLY and CDR2 as FYNNEI. The CDR3, as DNA: TGTGCCAGCAGGGTACAAAGCACCGGGGAGCTGTTTTTT. Residues: CASRVQSTGELFF.

In its sample, this clonotype was seen many times. This sequence joins TRBV28 and TRBJ2-5, with 7 bases identical to TRBD1. The CDR3 is 16 amino acids. Germline loops: CDR1 MDHEN, CDR2 SYDVKM. J gave up 6 bases and V 6 bases, and 16 bases lay outside the gene matches. The CDR3 loop is CASSLLRDSLFQTQYF. CDR3 DNA sequence: TGTGCCAGCAGCTTGCTCCGGGACAGTCTCTTTCAGACCCAGTACTTC.

As to this clonotype: Mismatch with germline at one junction end may stem from a read error. J is TRBJ2-2 and V is TRBV27; 8 bases align to TRBD1. The CDR3 is 16 amino acids. The V gene's germline CDR1 is MNHEY and CDR2 SMNVEV (reference sequence). CDR3 bases: TGTGCCAGCGGTTTTTTCCAGGGGGCATGGACCGGGGAGCTGTTTTTT. It translates to CASGFFQGAWTGELFF.

This clonotype was seen only a few times. The genes are TRBV6-1 and TRBJ1-1; 7 positions match TRBD1. Germline V lookup: CDR1 MNHNS, CDR2 SASEGT. V was clipped by 6 bases and J by 2 bases; unmatched bases: 6. The CDR3 totals 14 residues. The CDR3 region has the DNA TGTGCCAGCAGAGTAGGACAGGCTAACACTGAAGCTTTCTTT. Amino acids: CASRVGQANTEAFF.

This clonotype occurred a few times. The V and J genes are TRBV5-1 and TRBJ2-7; 8 positions agree with TRBD1. The V and J ends lost 4 bases and 0 bases, in that order; junction bases with no gene match: 9. The length of the CDR3 is 16 residues. Per germline, CDR1 SGHRS and CDR2 YFSETQ. The CDR3 DNA follows: TGCGCCAGCAGCCGCCGACCGGGACAGGCCTCCTACGAGCAGTACTTC. Translated: CASSRRPGQASYEQYF.

The V and J genes are TRBV6-2 or TRBV6-3 and TRBJ2-7; TRBD2 matches at 9 bases. The V and J ends lost 0 bases and 4 bases, in that order; junction bases with no gene match: 7. This CDR3 spans 16 amino acids. The germline CDR1 and CDR2 sequences are MNHEY and SVGEGT. CDR3 residues: CASSYSPSGTIYEQYF. The CDR3 nucleotides read TGTGCCAGCAGTTACTCTCCTAGCGGGACAATATACGAGCAGTACTTC.

The J gene is TRBJ2-7, the V gene TRBV27; 9 bases map to TRBD2. Germline loops: CDR1 MNHEY, CDR2 SMNVEV (reference sequence). The CDR3 extends over 15 amino acids. The V and J ends lost 6 bases and 3 bases, in that order; junction bases with no gene match: 9. The CDR3 reads CASSLAGADHYEQYF. CDR3 DNA: TGTGCCAGCAGCTTAGCGGGAGCAGATCACTACGAGCAGTACTTC.

This chain connects TRBV29-1 to TRBJ2-2, with 8 bases matching TRBD2. CDR3 length: 13 residues. The V gene end was trimmed by 5 bases and the J gene end by 3 bases; junction bases not matched to a gene: 2. Per the germline V gene, CDR1 is SQVTM and CDR2 is ANQGSEA. CDR3 protein: CSVSGRDTGELFF. CDR3 DNA: TGCAGCGTTTCCGGGAGGGACACCGGGGAGCTGTTTTTT.

This clonotype was seen a single time. This may be a read error: a much more frequent sequence differs by one nucleotide. The chain carries TRBV20-1 and TRBJ1-2; no clear D gene. Per the germline V gene, CDR1 is DFQATT and CDR2 is SNEGSKA (reference sequence). The V and J ends lost 6 bases and 4 bases respectively, with 15 bases between them. The CDR3 length is 13 residues. The CDR3 region is CSAINSRSYGYTF. Here the CDR3 DNA reads TGCAGTGCCATTAACAGCCGCAGCTATGGCTACACCTTC.

This clonotype appeared many times. The CDR3 DNA reads as TGTGCCTGGAGTTCCGGACAGGGTTCTGAAGCTTTCTTT. It is translated as CAWSSGQGSEAFF. The chain couples TRBV30 to TRBJ1-1, with TRBD1 identical over 8 bases. The CDR3 is made up of 13 amino acids. The ends lost 2 bases at V and 6 bases at J; junction bases unmatched: 5. CDR1 is GTSNPN and CDR2 is SVGIG in the germline V gene (reference sequence).

This clonotype appeared many times. This chain uses TRBV27 with TRBJ2-5; D gene unclear. CDR3 length: 10 residues. Germline loops: CDR1 MNHEY, CDR2 SMNVEV (reference sequence). Trimming took 5 bases from V and 7 from J, leaving 5 bases between them. CDR3 region: CASSKGTQYF. The CDR3 DNA reads as TGTGCCAGCAGTAAGGGGACCCAGTACTTC.

The rearrangement joins TRBV7-6 to TRBJ2-7; 7 bases line up with TRBD2. The CDR3 is made up of 14 amino acids. V was pared by 6 bases and J by 5 bases, with 10 bases of the junction left unmatched. CDR1 and CDR2 (germline): SGHVS, FNYEAQ. For the CDR3, the DNA is TGTGCCAGCAGTCAAACGGGACTACTTAACGAGCAGTACTTC. This encodes CASSQTGLLNEQYF.

This clonotype was recorded many times. This chain links TRBV11-3 with TRBJ2-2; D call uncertain. CDR1 and CDR2 from the germline V gene are SGHNT and YENEEA. The CDR3 has 13 residues. V lost 0 bases and J 6 bases, leaving 5 bases between the germline ends. The CDR3, as DNA: TGTGCCAGCAGCTTAGATTTTCCCGGGGAGCTGTTTTTT. Translation: CASSLDFPGELFF.

The J gene is TRBJ2-2, the V gene TRBV4-2; D is unresolved. CDR1 is LGHNA and CDR2 is YNFKEQ in the germline V gene. V shed 6 bases and J shed 0 bases, with 11 bases lying between them. The CDR3 contains 15 residues. The CDR3 spells CASSIQNPNTGELFF. CDR3 nucleotide sequence: TGTGCCAGCAGTATACAAAACCCGAACACCGGGGAGCTGTTTTTT.

This clonotype is a singleton in its sample. Likely a read error: the CDR3 ends without its conserved phenylalanine or tryptophan. J is TRBJ2-7 and V is TRBV29-1, with TRBD2 matching over 12 bases. The trim removed 7 bases at V and 4 bases at J, leaving 14 bases unmatched. The V gene's germline CDR1 is SQVTM and CDR2 ANQGSEA. This CDR3 has 16 residues. CDR3 residues: CSANVGLTSGRYEQYL. For the CDR3, the DNA is TGCAGCGCCAACGTCGGTCTCACTAGCGGGAGGTACGAGCAGTACTTA.

The chain uses TRBV6-2 or TRBV6-3 and TRBJ1-5, with unresolved D. The CDR3 contains 17 residues. Germline V CDR1 and CDR2: MNHEY, SVGEGT. The V gene lost 5 bases and the J gene lost 0 bases, with 17 bases spanning the gap. The CDR3 reads CASSVIETSYSNQPQHF. The CDR3 coding sequence is TGTGCCAGCAGTGTTATAGAAACAAGCTATAGCAATCAGCCCCAGCATTTT.

In its sample, this clonotype was seen many times. This chain connects TRBV6-2 or TRBV6-3 to TRBJ1-3; maybe TRBD1 (5 bases). The CDR3 sequence is 16 residues long. V was trimmed by 5 bases and J by 9 bases, leaving 23 bases between them. Germline V gene lookup returns CDR1 MNHEY and CDR2 SVGEGT. The CDR3 DNA is TGTGCCAGCAGTGACCGGGACGCGGCTAACGGAGGCACCATATATTTT. Amino acids: CASSDRDAANGGTIYF.

This clonotype was observed a handful of times. The DNA for the CDR3 is TGTGCCAGCAGCTCCCGGGGGGGGTACGAGCAGTACTTC. Residues: CASSSRGGYEQYF. The chain couples TRBV13 to TRBJ2-7, with TRBD2 matching over 8 bases. CDR3 size: 13 residues. Germline CDR1 and CDR2: PRHDT and FYEKMQ (reference sequence). V dropped 4 bases and J dropped 4; count of bases not matched to a gene: 3.

This clonotype was seen at least ten times. The chain employs TRBV3-1 and TRBJ2-4; D gene unclear. Germline-derived CDR1 and CDR2 are LGHDT and YNNKEL (reference sequence). With 2 bases removed from V and 1 base from J, the gap between germline ends came to 9 bases. The CDR3 is made up of 15 amino acids. The CDR3 loop reads CASSQTIGAKNIQYF. CDR3 DNA: TGTGCCAGCAGCCAAACTATTGGGGCCAAAAACATTCAGTACTTC.

This clonotype was observed at least ten times. The genes are TRBV29-1 and TRBJ1-2; D is unclear. Germline-derived CDR1 and CDR2 are SQVTM and ANQGSEA. The CDR3 length is 13 residues. V was trimmed by 2 bases and J by 3 bases, leaving 10 bases between them. CDR3 loop: CSVESDNYYGYTF. The CDR3 region has the DNA TGCAGCGTTGAAAGTGACAATTACTATGGCTACACCTTC.

A note on this clonotype: A read error may be the cause here, since a much bigger clone is one base away. The rearrangement uses TRBV6-1 and TRBJ2-7, with 7 bases fitting TRBD1. CDR3 length: 13 amino acids. Unmatched junction bases numbered 7, after V lost 7 bases and J lost 4 bases. The germline V gene has CDR1 MNHNS and CDR2 SASEGT. CDR3: CASTARGPYEQYF. The CDR3 region has the DNA TGTGCCAGCACTGCTAGGGGGCCTTACGAGCAGTACTTC.

In its sample, this clonotype was seen a few times. This sequence joins TRBV20-1 and TRBJ2-7; 14 bases line up with TRBD2. Per germline, CDR1 DFQATT and CDR2 SNEGSKA (reference sequence). V trimming: 7 bases; J trimming: 5 bases; junction bases outside the gene matches: 13. The CDR3 is made up of 16 amino acids. The CDR3 reads CSVRSGLAGAVDEQYF. As DNA, the CDR3 is TGCAGTGTTCGCTCGGGACTAGCGGGAGCGGTGGACGAGCAGTACTTC.

This clonotype was recorded many times. The rearrangement joins TRBV5-6 to TRBJ2-5, with no clear D. V gave up 1 base and J gave up 5 bases, with 12 bases separating them. The CDR3 extends over 14 amino acids. The germline CDR1 and CDR2 sequences are SGHDT and YYEEEE. CDR3 amino acids: CASSLKSERETQYF. CDR3 DNA sequence: TGTGCCAGCAGCTTGAAATCGGAACGGGAGACCCAGTACTTC.

Remarks on this clonotype: This could be a read error, since a much larger clone is one nucleotide away. This chain connects TRBV6-1 to TRBJ1-1; D perhaps matches TRBD1 (6 bases). Germline V gene lookup returns CDR1 MNHNS and CDR2 SASEGT. The CDR3 loop spans 19 amino acids. For the CDR3, the DNA is TGTGCCAGCACCTACCGCGTTGGGGGGGCCTCAATCATGAACACTAAAGCTTTCTTT. Translating gives CASTYRVGGASIMNTKAFF.

The V call is TRBV6-5, the J call TRBJ1-2; no clear D gene. The CDR3 covers 13 residues. Germline CDR1 MNHEY, CDR2 SVGAGI. Between the trimmed V and J ends, which lost 0 bases and 3 bases, there was a span of 5 bases. CDR3 protein: CASSYSLDYGYTF. CDR3 nucleotide sequence: TGTGCCAGCAGTTACTCCTTGGACTATGGCTACACCTTC.